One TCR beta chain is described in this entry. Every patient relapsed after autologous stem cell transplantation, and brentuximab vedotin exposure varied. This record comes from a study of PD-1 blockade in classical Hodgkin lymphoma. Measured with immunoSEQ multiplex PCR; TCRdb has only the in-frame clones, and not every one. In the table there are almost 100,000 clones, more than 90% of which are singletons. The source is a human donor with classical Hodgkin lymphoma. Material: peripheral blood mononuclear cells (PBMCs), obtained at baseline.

The CDR3 DNA reads as TGTGCCAGCAGTTGGGGGAGGCGAACCCCCTACGAGCAGTACTTC. Its translation is CASSWGRRTPYEQYF. The chain has TRBV28 and TRBJ2-7, with a weak D call TRBD2 (6 bases). The CDR3 covers 15 residues. Between the trimmed V and J ends, which lost 4 bases and 2 bases, there was a span of 15 bases. Looked up from germline, CDR1 is MDHEN and CDR2 is SYDVKM.